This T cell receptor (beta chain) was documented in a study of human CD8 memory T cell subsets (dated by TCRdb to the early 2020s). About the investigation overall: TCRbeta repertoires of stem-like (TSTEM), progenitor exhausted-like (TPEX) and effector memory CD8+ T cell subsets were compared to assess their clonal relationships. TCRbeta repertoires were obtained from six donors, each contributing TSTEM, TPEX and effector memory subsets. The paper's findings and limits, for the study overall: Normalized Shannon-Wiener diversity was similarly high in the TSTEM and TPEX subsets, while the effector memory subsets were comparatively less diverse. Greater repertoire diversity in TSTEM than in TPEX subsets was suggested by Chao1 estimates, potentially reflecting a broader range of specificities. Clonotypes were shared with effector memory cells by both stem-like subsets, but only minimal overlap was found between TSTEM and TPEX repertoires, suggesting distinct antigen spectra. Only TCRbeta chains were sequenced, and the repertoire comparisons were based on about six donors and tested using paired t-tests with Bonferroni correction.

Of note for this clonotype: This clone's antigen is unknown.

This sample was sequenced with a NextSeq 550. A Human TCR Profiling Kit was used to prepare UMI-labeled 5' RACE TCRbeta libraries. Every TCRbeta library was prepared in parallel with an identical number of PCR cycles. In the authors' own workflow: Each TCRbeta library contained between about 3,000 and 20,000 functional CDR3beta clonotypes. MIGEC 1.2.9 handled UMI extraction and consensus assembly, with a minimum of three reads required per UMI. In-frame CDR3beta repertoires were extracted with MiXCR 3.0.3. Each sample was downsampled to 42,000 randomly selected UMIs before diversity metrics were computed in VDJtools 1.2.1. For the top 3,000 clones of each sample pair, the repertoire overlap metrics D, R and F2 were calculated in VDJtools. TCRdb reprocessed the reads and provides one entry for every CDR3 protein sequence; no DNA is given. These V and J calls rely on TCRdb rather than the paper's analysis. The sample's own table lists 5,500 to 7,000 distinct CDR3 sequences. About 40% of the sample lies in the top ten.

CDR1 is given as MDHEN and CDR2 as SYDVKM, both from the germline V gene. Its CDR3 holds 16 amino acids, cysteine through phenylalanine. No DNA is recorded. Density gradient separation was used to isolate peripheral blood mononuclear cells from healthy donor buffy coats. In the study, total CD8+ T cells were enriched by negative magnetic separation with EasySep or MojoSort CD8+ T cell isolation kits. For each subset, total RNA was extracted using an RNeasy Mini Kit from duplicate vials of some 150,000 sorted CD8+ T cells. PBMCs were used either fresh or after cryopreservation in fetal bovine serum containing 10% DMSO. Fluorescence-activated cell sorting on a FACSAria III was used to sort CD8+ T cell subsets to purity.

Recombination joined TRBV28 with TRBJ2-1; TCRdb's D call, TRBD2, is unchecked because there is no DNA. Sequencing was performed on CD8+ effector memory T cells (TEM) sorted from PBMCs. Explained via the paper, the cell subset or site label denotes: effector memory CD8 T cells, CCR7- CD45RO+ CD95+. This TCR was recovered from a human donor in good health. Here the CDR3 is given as CASSFIAGGTYNEQFF.